One sample yielded the 16 T cell receptor beta chains listed below, sequenced in a study of PD-1 blockade in classical Hodgkin lymphoma. Exposure to brentuximab vedotin varied, and each patient had relapsed following autologous stem cell transplantation. TCRdb keeps only in-frame clones here, not all; method: immunoSEQ multiplex PCR. The table records tens of thousands of clones, 75% to 90% of them present only once. Sequenced material: peripheral blood mononuclear cells (PBMCs), taken before the second cycle of nivolumab. The receptors were gathered from a human donor with classical Hodgkin lymphoma.

The chain has TRBV4-1 and TRBJ1-4, with a possible D match to TRBD1 (6 bases). V lost 0 bases and J 4 bases, leaving 12 bases between the germline ends. This CDR3 region has 16 residues. Germline V lookup: CDR1 MGHRA, CDR2 YSYEKL. The CDR3 sequence: CASSQEAGANNEKLFF. The CDR3 DNA reads as TGCGCCAGCAGCCAAGAGGCGGGGGCAAATAATGAAAAACTGTTTTTT.

The chain recombines TRBV5-5 with TRBJ2-3; D uncertain. Germline V gene data show CDR1 as SGHKS and CDR2 as YYEKEE (reference sequence). With 0 bases removed from V and 3 bases from J, the gap between germline ends came to 11 bases. The CDR3 loop spans 15 amino acids. The CDR3 DNA sequence: TGTGCCAGCAGCTTGGGGCTAGAATTGACAGATACGCAGTATTTT. As protein: CASSLGLELTDTQYF. The entire variable domain, with the rest obtained from reference TRBV5-5 and TRBJ2-3, is as follows: DAGVTQSPTHLIKTRGQQVTLRCSPISGHKSVSWYQQVLGQGPQFIFQYYEKEERGRGNFPDRFSARQFPNYSSELNVNALLLGDSALYLCASSLGLELTDTQYFGPGTRLTVL.

The rearrangement links TRBV28 to TRBJ2-2; weak D call: TRBD1 (6 bases). Germline lookup yields CDR1 MDHEN and CDR2 SYDVKM. CDR3 length: 12 residues. V was shortened by 8 bases and J by 6 bases, with 10 bases between the two germline ends. The CDR3 here is CASWGRAGELFF. As DNA, the CDR3 is TGTGCCAGCTGGGGGCGGGCCGGGGAGCTGTTTTTT.

V and J are TRBV5-4 and TRBJ1-2; tentative D call: TRBD1 (6 bases). CDR3 length equals 14 residues. V lost 5 bases and J 2 bases, leaving 13 bases between the germline ends. Germline V lookup: CDR1 SGHNT, CDR2 YYREEE (reference sequence). CDR3 region: CASSYPDRNYGYTF. CDR3 bases: TGTGCCAGCAGTTACCCCGACAGGAACTATGGCTACACCTTC. Combining the CDR3 with reference TRBV5-4 and TRBJ1-2 gives the whole variable domain ETGVTQSPTHLIKTRGQQVTLRCSSQSGHNTVSWYQQALGQGPQFIFQYYREEENGRGNFPPRFSGLQFPNYSSELNVNALELDDSALYLCASSYPDRNYGYTFGSGTRLTVV.

The chain uses TRBV7-9 and TRBJ2-4; 7 bases line up with TRBD1. Germline loops: CDR1 SEHNR, CDR2 FQNEAQ (reference sequence). J gave up 3 bases and V 5 bases, and 4 bases lay outside the gene matches. There are 14 residues in the CDR3. CDR3 in amino acids: CASSPGTVKNIQYF. The CDR3 DNA follows: TGTGCCAGCAGCCCCGGGACAGTCAAAAACATTCAGTACTTC.

The V gene is TRBV4-2, the J gene TRBJ2-3; 8 bases are shared with TRBD2. Losses at the gene ends were 1 base for V and 6 bases for J; bases not matched to a gene: 6. CDR3 length equals 15 residues. From germline, CDR1 is LGHNA and CDR2 YNFKEQ. The DNA for the CDR3 is TGTGCCAGCAGCCAAGTAGCGGGATGGGGGGATACGCAGTATTTT. This translates into CASSQVAGWGDTQYF.

V is TRBV2 and J is TRBJ2-7; D might be TRBD1 or TRBD2, each matching 7 bases. The V gene lost 5 bases and the J gene lost 3 bases, with 14 bases spanning the gap. CDR1 and CDR2 from the germline V gene are SNHLY and FYNNEI. The CDR3 runs 14 residues. The CDR3 is CASSQGGPLYEQYF. In nucleotides, the CDR3 is TGTGCCAGCAGTCAGGGGGGGCCGCTCTACGAGCAGTACTTC.

This clone was counted only a few times. The CDR3 region is CASSFHIGLWEQYF. The CDR3 nucleotides read TGTGCCAGCAGCTTTCATATAGGGCTGTGGGAGCAGTACTTC. The J gene is TRBJ2-7, the V gene TRBV7-2; no clear D. The CDR3 totals 14 residues. Trimming pared 3 bases from V and 7 bases from J, leaving 16 bases between. Germline CDR1 and CDR2: SGHTA and FQGNSA.

V gene TRBV6-1 combines with J gene TRBJ2-1, with 10 bases lining up with TRBD1. V trimming: 3 bases; J trimming: 9 bases; junction bases outside the gene matches: 8. Germline values: CDR1 MNHNS, CDR2 SASEGT. The CDR3 runs 15 residues. The CDR3 DNA reads as TGTGCCAGCAGTGATGCGGGACAGGGGTACGGTGAGCAGTTCTTC. This codes for CASSDAGQGYGEQFF.

This chain links TRBV19 with TRBJ1-6; the match to TRBD1 covers 8 bases. This CDR3 contains 14 residues. Per the germline V gene, CDR1 is LNHDA and CDR2 is SQIVND (reference sequence). Trimming at V came to 10 bases and at J to 6 bases, leaving 8 bases not matched to a gene. CDR3 amino acids: CATATGGRNSPLHF. CDR3 nucleotides: TGTGCCACCGCAACAGGGGGGCGTAATTCACCCCTCCACTTT.

The rearrangement uses TRBV19 and TRBJ1-2; D call uncertain. Trimming pared 5 bases from V and 1 base from J, leaving 17 bases between. CDR1 and CDR2 (germline): LNHDA, SQIVND (reference sequence). CDR3 length: 16 residues. The CDR3 is CASSGVEQSINYGYTF. The CDR3 DNA reads TGTGCCAGTAGTGGCGTCGAACAAAGTATTAACTATGGCTACACCTTC.

This clone has only one observation. The chain has TRBV19 and TRBJ2-2; D could derive from TRBD1 or TRBD2 (5 bases each). The CDR3 is 16 residues long. Trimming shortened V by 6 bases and J by 5 bases, and 19 bases separated the two germline ends. Per the germline V gene, CDR1 is LNHDA and CDR2 is SQIVND (reference sequence). The CDR3 spells CASRPTGTLVTGELFF. CDR3 nucleotide sequence: TGTGCCAGTAGACCAACCGGGACGCTCGTAACCGGGGAGCTGTTTTTT.

This chain joins TRBV11-2 and TRBJ2-2, with a tentative D call TRBD1 (5 bases). The CDR3 is 14 residues long. Deletions cut 3 bases from V and 1 base from J, with 6 bases between. The germline gives CDR1 SGHAT, CDR2 FQNNGV. This CDR3 is CASSFTGNTGELFF. Here the CDR3 DNA reads TGTGCCAGCAGCTTTACAGGGAACACCGGGGAGCTGTTTTTT.

The J gene is TRBJ2-7, the V gene TRBV7-9; 7 bases are shared with TRBD1. Germline CDR1 reads SEHNR; CDR2 reads FQNEAQ (reference sequence). The CDR3 spans 15 residues. The V gene end was trimmed by 5 bases and the J gene end by 6 bases; junction bases not matched to a gene: 13. The DNA for the CDR3 is TGTGCCAGCAGCCCCAGTCCCGGGACAGCCGCCGAGCAGTACTTC. It encodes CASSPSPGTAAEQYF.

This clone has just one count. This sequence joins TRBV21-1 and TRBJ1-2; the table gives TRBD1 as D, unverified against the DNA. TRBV21-1 is designated a pseudogene. The CDR3 length is 15 residues. In DNA, the CDR3 is TGTGCCAGCAGCAAACGGACAGGGGGCTCGGATGGCTACACCTTC. Its translation is CASSKRTGGSDGYTF.

The V gene is TRBV6-1, the J gene TRBJ2-1; weak D call: TRBD2 (5 bases). Per the germline V gene, CDR1 is MNHNS and CDR2 is SASEGT. Trimming stripped 6 bases from V and 4 bases from J, with 7 bases between. This CDR3 is built from 12 residues. The CDR3 reads CASSRTYNEQFF. The CDR3, as DNA: TGTGCCAGCAGCCGGACTTACAATGAGCAGTTCTTC.